This TCR beta chain is drawn from a study of blood T cells in healthy people across ages. This clonotype was observed once. Sample-barcoded 5' priming and a J-beta primer mix drove a second PCR of about 6 to 12 cycles. Using its own MiXCR run on the 5' RACE reads, TCRdb lists one record per CDR3 protein. The table shows over 700,000 distinct CDR3 sequences, with about 55% occurring only once. Sequencing was done on a sample of blood. This clonotype was sampled from a man older than 75 in good health.

The CDR3 is CASSPSLTGLTYEHRYAYF. In DNA form, the CDR3 reads TGCGCCAGCAGCCCTTCCTTGACAGGGCTAACCTACGAGCACAGATACGCGTATTTT. This chain connects TRBV4-1 to TRBJ2-3; 7 bases line up with TRBD1. The CDR3 runs 19 residues. J gave up 14 bases and V 4 bases, and 30 bases lay outside the gene matches. CDR1 MGHRA and CDR2 YSYEKL come from the germline V gene.